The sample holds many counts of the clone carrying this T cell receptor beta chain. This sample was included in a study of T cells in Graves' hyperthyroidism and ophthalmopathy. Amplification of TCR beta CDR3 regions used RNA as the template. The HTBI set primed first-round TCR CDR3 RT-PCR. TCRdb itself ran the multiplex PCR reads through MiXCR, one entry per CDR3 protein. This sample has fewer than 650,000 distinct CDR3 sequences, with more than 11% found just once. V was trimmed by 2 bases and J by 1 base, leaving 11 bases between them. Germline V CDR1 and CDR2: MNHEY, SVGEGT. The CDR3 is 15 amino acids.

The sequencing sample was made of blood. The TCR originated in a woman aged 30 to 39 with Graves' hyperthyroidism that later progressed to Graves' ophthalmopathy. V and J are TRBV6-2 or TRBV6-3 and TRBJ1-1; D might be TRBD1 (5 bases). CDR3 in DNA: TGTGCCAGCAGTTACGGACCGGGACCGAACACTGAAGCTTTCTTT. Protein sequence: CASSYGPGPNTEAFF.